This T cell receptor beta chain was captured by sequencing in a study of response to subunit inactivated influenza vaccine. Germline V gene lookup returns CDR1 SGDLS and CDR2 YYNGEE. Trimming took 3 bases from V and 7 from J, leaving 13 bases between them. The CDR3 covers 14 residues. In its sample, this clonotype was seen a few times. What it recognizes is unknown. TCRdb processed the RT-PCR reads anew with MiXCR; each CDR3 protein has one entry. The sample has roughly 170,000 distinct CDR3 sequences; about 9.3% are singletons. Study-level results: It was the authors' suggestion that each seasonal influenza vaccination recruits few new T cells.

This chain connects TRBV9 to TRBJ2-2, with TRBD1 as a possible D gene (6 bases). The sample in question was non-naive T cells sorted from PBMCs, obtained on the day of vaccination. This TCR came from a man aged 45-65 years who received an inactivated influenza vaccine. Written as DNA, the CDR3 is TGTGCCAGCAGCGGCACAGGGATGAACGGGGAGCTGTTTTTT. This codes for CASSGTGMNGELFF. The full variable domain, completed using reference TRBV9 and TRBJ2-2, is DSGVTQTPKHLITATGQRVTLRCSPRSGDLSVYWYQQSLDQGLQFLIQYYNGEERAKGNILERFSAQQFPDLHSELNLSSLELGDSALYFCASSGTGMNGELFFGEGSRLTVL.